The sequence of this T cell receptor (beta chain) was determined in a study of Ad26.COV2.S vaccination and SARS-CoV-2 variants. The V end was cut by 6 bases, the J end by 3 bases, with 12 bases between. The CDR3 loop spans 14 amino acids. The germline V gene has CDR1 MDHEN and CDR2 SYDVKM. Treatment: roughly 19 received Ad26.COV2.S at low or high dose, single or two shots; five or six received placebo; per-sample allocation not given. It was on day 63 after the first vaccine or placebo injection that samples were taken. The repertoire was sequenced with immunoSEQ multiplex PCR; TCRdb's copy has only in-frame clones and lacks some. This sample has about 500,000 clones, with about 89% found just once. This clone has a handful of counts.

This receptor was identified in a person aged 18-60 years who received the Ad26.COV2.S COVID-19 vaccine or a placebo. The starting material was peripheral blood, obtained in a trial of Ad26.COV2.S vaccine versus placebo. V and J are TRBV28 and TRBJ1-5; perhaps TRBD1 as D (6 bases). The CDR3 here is CASSTTGSNQPQHF. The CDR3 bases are TGTGCCAGCAGCACCACAGGGTCCAATCAGCCCCAGCATTTT.